This TCR beta chain came from a study of T-cell memory formation after mild COVID-19. Study information: Largely, the TCR clusters proved donor specific.

TCR alpha and TCR beta cDNA libraries carrying sample barcodes and UMIs were produced by 5'RACE using constant-segment primers. In TCRdb, the 5' RACE reads were re-called with MiXCR into one record per CDR3 protein. Of some 69,000 distinct CDR3 sequences in the sample, over 15% are singletons; the top ten hold about 33%. Findings of the study overall: Later expanders leaned toward CD4+, whereas clones contracting from day 15 to 85 were balanced CD4/CD8.

This clonotype was seen only a few times. Its antigen is undetermined. Sequences were obtained from PBMCs or a T cell subset sorted from them (not recorded which). This TCR was sampled from an adult woman who had mild COVID-19 (a few samples of this study predate the infection). Cell type and time point are not known.

Written as DNA, the CDR3 is TGTGCCAGCAGCTTATCGTTTACAGGGAGATCCTACGAGCAGTACTTC. This codes for CASSLSFTGRSYEQYF. The rearrangement joins TRBV7-8 to TRBJ2-7, with D perhaps matching TRBD1 (6 bases). The germline V and J ends were trimmed by 2 bases and 1 base, with 15 bases remaining between them. CDR1 is SGHVS and CDR2 is FQNEAQ in the germline V gene. This CDR3 is built from 16 residues. The entire variable domain, with the rest obtained from reference TRBV7-8 and TRBJ2-7, is as follows: GAGVSQSPRYKVAKRGQDVALRCDPISGHVSLFWYQQALGQGPEFLTYFQNEAQLDKSGLPSDRFFAERPEGSVSTLKIQRTQQEDSAVYLCASSLSFTGRSYEQYFGPGTRLTVT.